This TCR beta chain came from a study of blood T cell repertoires in COVID-19. Germline V gene data show CDR1 as MNHEY and CDR2 as SMNVEV (reference sequence). V lost 1 base and J lost 6, with 17 bases in between. The CDR3 is 16 amino acids. Under the authors' procedure: Amplification of reference gene primers provided the estimated nucleated cell counts. Clones were read by immunoSEQ multiplex PCR, and TCRdb kept only the in-frame ones, dropping some. For V, J and clone size, that table is used; D and trimming come from the DNA. This sample has 120,000 or so clones; just over 70% occur once, and the top ten carry roughly 0.86%.

The chain has TRBV27 and TRBJ2-3, with D perhaps matching TRBD2 (7 bases). The receptor was derived from a human donor with acute or convalescent COVID-19. The donor label of this sample is uncertain. Sequencing was carried out using peripheral blood. The chain's CDR3 is CASSLFAGSGGDTQYF. The CDR3 coding sequence is TGTGCCAGCAGTTTATTCGCGGGTTCGGGGGGCGATACGCAGTATTTT.